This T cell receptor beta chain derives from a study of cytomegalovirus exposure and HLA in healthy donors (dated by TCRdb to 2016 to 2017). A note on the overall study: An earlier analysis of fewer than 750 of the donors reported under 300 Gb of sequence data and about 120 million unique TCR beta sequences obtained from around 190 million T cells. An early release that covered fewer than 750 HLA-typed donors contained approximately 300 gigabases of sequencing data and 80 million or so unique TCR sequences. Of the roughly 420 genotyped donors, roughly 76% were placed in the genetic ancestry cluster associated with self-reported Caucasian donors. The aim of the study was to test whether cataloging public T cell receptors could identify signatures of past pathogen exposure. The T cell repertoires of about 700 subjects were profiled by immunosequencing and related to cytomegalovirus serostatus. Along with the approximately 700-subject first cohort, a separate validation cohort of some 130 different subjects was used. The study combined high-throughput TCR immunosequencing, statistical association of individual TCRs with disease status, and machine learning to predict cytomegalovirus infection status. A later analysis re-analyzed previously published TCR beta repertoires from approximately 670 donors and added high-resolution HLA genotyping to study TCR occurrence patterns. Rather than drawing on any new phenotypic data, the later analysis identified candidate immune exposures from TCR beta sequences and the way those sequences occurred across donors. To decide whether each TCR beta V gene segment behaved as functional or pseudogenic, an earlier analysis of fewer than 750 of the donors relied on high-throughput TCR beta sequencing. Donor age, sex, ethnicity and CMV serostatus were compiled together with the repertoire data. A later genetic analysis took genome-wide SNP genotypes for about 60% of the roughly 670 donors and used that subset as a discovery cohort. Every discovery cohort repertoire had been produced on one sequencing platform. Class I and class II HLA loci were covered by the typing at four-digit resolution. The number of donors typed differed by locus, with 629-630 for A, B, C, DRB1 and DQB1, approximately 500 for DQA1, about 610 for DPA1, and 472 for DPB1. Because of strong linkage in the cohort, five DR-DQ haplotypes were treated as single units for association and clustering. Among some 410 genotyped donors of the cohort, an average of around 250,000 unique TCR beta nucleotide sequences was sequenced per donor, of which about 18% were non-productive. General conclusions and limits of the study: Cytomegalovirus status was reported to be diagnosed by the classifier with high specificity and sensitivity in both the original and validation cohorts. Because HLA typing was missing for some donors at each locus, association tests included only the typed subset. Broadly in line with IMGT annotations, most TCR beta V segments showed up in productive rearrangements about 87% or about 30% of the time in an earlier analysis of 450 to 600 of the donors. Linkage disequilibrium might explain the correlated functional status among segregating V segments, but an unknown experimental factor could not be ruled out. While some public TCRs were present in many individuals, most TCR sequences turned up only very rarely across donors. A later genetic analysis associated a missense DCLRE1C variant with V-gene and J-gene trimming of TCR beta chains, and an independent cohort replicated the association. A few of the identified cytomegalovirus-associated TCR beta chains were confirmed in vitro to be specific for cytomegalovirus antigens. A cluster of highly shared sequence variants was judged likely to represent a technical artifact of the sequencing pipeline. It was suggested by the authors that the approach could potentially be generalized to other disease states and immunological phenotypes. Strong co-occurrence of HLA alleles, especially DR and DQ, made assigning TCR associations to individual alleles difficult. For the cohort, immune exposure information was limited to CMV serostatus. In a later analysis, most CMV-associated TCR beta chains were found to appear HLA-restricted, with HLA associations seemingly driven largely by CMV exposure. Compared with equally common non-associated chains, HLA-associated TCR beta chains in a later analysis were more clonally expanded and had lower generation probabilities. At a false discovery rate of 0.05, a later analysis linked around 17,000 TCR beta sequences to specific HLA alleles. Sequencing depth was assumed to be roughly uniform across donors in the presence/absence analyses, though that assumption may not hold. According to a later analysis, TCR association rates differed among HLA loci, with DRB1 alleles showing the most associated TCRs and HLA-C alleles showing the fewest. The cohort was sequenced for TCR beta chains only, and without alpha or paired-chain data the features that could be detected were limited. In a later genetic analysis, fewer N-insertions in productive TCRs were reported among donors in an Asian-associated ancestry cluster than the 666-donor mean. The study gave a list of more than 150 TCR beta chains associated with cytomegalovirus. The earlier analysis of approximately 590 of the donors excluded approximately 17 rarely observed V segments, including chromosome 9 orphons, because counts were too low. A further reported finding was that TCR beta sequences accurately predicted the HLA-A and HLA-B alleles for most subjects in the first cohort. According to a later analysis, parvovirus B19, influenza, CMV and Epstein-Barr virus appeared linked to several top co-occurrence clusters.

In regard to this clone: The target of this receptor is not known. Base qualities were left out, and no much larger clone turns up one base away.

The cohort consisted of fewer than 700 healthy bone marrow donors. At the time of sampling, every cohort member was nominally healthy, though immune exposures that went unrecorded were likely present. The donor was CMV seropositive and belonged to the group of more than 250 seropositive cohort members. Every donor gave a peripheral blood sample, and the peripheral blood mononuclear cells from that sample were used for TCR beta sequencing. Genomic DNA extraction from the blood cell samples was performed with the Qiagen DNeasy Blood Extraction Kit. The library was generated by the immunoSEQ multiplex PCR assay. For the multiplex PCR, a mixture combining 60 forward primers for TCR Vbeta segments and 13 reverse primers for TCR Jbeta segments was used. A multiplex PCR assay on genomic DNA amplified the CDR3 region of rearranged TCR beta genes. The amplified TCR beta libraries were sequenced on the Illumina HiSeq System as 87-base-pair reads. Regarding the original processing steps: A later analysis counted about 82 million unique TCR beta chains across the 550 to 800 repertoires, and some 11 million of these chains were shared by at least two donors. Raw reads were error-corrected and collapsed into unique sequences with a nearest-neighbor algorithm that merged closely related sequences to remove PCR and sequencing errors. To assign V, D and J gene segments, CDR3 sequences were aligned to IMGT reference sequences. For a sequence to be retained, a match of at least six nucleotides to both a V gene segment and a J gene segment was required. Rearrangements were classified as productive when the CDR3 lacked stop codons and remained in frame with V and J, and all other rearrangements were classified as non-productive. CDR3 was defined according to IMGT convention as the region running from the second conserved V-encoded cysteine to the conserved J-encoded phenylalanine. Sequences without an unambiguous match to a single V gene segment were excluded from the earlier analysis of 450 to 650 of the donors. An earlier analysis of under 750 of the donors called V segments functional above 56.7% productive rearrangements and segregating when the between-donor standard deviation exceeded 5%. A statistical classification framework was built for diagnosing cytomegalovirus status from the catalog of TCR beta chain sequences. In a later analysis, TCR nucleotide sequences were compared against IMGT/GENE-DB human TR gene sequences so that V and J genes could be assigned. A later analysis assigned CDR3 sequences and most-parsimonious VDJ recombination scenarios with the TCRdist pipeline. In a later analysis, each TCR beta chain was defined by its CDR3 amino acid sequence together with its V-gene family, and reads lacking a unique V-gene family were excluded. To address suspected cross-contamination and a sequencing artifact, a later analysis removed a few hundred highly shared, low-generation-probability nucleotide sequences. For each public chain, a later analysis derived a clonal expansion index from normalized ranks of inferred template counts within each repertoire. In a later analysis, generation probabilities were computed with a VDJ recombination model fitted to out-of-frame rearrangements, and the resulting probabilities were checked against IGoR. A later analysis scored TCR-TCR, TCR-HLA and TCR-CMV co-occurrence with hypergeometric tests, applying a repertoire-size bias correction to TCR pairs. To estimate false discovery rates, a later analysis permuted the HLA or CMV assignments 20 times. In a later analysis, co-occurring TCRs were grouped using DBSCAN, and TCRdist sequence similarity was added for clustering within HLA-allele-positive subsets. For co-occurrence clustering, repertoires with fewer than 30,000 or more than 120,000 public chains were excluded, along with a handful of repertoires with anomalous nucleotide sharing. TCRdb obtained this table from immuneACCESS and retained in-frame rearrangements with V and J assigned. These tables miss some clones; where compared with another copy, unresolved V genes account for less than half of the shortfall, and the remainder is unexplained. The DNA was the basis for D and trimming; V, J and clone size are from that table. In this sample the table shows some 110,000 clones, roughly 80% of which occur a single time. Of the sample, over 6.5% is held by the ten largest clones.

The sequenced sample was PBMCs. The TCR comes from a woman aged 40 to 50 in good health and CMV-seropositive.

For the CDR3, the sequence is CASSYSGRVNYGYTF. The sequenced DNA: TGTGCCAGCAGTTACTCAGGCAGGGTTAACTATGGCTACACCTTC. Here the chain combines TRBV6-5 and TRBJ1-2; TRBD1 is a possible D gene, resting on 5 matching bases. The V and J ends are trimmed by 0 bases and 1 base, leaving 9 bases between them. The CDR3 goes from the cysteine to the phenylalanine over 15 residues. Left in the record is the CDR3 DNA by itself, 45 bases read in frame from the first base. For CDR1 and CDR2, the germline V gene lists MNHEY and SVGAGI.